This section outlines one TCR beta chain sequence together with its context. It has no known antigen specificity. Nothing much larger sits one base from this clone, and base qualities are not available. This was a case-control study nested in a cohort of healthcare workers in London, UK, who had nasopharyngeal swab PCR tests and blood samples taken every week. Between 23 and 31 March 2020, the week of the UK lockdown, healthcare workers were enrolled and then followed up weekly for as long as 16 weeks. Library construction relied on 5' RACE. The sequencer was a NextSeq 500. Unique molecular identifiers were attached to individual cDNA molecules in the TCR library protocol so that sequencing error and PCR bias could be corrected. TCR alpha and beta chains were both sequenced, and the abundances of alpha and beta sequences in each sample were closely correlated with each other. Per the original workflow: V gene, J gene and CDR3 annotation of TCR sequences was performed with Decombinator V4. TCRs were defined as expanded if a significant change between any two time points was detected under a Poisson model with p below 0.0001. TCR abundances were normalised to the total number of TCRs sequenced per sample and were expressed as counts per million. TRAV1-2 paired with TRAJ12, TRAJ20 or TRAJ33 defined MAIT TCRs, while TRAV10 paired with TRAJ18 defined iNKT TCRs. VDJdb, accessed 1 November 2021, was searched for CMV, EBV and SARS-CoV-2 annotated TCRs, excluding TCRs annotated for multiple antigens. TCRdb reanalyzed the raw reads on its own, using fastp at Q25 for trimming and MiXCR for clone calling, and kept in-frame beta chains. Rows are unified per CDR3 protein, each entry keeping the most common DNA and genes. TCRdb assigned the V and J calls; the authors' analysis was not used. The sample table lists over 50,000 distinct CDR3 sequences, less than 14% of them with a count of one. The ten largest clonotypes hold under 2% of the sample.

Reading from cysteine to phenylalanine, the CDR3 counts 10 amino acids. The read is trimmed to its CDR3 DNA, 30 bases read in frame from base 1. Trimming at the junction amounts to 6 bases on V and 3 bases on J, and the germline ends lie 5 bases apart. CDR1 SQVTM and CDR2 ANQGSEA were looked up in the germline V gene. The data were taken from a study of early T cells in non-severe SARS-CoV-2 infection (dated by TCRdb to the early 2020s). Background on the whole study: Because TCR sequencing was done on bulk RNA from unsorted whole blood, the alpha and beta chains could not be paired. Overall study outcomes, separate from this receptor: VDJdb matching was skewed toward anti-spike CD8 responses, so virus-specific expansions were likely underestimated and private and CD4 specificities were missed.

The source material was whole blood. The sequence is built from TRBV29-1 and TRBJ1-2; a confident D gene designation cannot be given. This receptor was obtained from an adult who was a healthcare worker with PCR-confirmed SARS-CoV-2 infection or an uninfected control (not recorded which). The DNA is TGCAGCGTCTTTTACTATGGCTACACCTTC. This yields the protein CSVFYYGYTF.